This TCR beta chain was identified in a study of control samples from healthy donors and cancer patients. Profiled with immunoSEQ multiplex PCR; TCRdb holds only in-frame clones, not every one. Among about 250,000 clones listed, approximately 80% were seen once. This CDR3 comprises 14 residues. V was cut by 5 bases and J by 3 bases, with 14 bases left in between. Germline V gene lookup returns CDR1 SGHAT and CDR2 FQDESV (reference sequence). This TCR derives from a woman aged 60-70 years with lung cancer. Sequencing was carried out using PBMCs. J is TRBJ2-7 and V is TRBV11-1; D unclear. This CDR3 reads CASSAPGLVYEQYF. In DNA form, the CDR3 reads TGTGCCAGCAGCGCTCCAGGCCTAGTCTACGAGCAGTACTTC.